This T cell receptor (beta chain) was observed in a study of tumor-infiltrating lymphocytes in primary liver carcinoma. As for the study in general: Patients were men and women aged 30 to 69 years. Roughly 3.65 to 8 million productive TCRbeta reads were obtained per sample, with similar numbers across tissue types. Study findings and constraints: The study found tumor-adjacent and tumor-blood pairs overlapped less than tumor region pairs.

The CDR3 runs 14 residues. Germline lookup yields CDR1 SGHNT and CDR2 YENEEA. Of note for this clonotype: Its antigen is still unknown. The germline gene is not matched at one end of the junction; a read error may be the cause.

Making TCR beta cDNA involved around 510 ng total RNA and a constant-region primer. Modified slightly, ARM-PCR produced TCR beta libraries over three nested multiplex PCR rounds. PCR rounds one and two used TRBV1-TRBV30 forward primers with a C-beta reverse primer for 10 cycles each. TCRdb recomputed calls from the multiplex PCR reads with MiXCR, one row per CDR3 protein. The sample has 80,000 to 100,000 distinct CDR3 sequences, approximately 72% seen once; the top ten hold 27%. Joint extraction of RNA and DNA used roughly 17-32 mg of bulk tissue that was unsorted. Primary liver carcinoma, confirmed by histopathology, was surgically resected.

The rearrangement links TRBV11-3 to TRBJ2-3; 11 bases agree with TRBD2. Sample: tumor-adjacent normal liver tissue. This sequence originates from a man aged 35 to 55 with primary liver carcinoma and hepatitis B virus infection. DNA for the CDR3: TGTGCTTGCAGTACTAGCGGGGGCACAGACACGCAGTATTTT. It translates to CACSTSGGTDTQYF.